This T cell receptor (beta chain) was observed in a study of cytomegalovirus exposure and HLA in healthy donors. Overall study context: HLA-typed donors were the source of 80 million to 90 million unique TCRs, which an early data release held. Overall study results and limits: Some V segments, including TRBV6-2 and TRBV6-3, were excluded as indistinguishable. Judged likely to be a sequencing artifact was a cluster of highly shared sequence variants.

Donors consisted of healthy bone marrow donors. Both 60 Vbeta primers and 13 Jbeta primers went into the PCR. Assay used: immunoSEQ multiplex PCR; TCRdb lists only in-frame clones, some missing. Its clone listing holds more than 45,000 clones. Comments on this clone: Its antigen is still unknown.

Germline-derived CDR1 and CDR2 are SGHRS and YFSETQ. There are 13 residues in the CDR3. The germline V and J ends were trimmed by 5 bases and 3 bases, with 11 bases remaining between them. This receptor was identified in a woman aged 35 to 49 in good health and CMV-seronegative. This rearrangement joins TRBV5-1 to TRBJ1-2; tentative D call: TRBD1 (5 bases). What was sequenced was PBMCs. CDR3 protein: CASRVGQDYGYTF. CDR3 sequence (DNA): TGCGCCAGCAGGGTGGGGCAGGACTATGGCTACACCTTC. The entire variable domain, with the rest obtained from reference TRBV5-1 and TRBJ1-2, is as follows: KAGVTQTPRYLIKTRGQQVTLSCSPISGHRSVSWYQQTPGQGLQFLFEYFSETQRNKGNFPGRFSGRQFSNSRSEMNVSTLELGDSALYLCASRVGQDYGYTFGSGTRLTVV.